This TCR beta chain is drawn from a study of blood T cell repertoires in COVID-19. Study details: The study drew acute and convalescent COVID-19 samples from the United States, Italy and Spain. The analysed material was cDNA or gDNA that came from T cells, B-cell-depleted T cells, or PBMCs.

V shed 8 bases, J shed 5 bases, and the junction held 2 bases outside the gene matches. CDR3 length: 11 amino acids. Germline V gives CDR1 GTSNPN, CDR2 SVGIG (reference sequence). In the authors' workflow: Amplification of reference gene primers was used by the study to estimate nucleated cell counts. Clones were sequenced by immunoSEQ multiplex PCR, and TCRdb holds only the in-frame ones, with some missing. V, J and clone size reflect that table, while D and trimming were determined from the DNA. Counted here are about 71,000 clones, 80% to 90% occurring once; the ten biggest clones make up roughly 2.4%.

This TCR was sampled from a human donor in a cohort sampled during active COVID-19. Sequencing was performed on peripheral blood. The chain couples TRBV30 to TRBJ2-1, with 8 nucleotides matching TRBD2. In nucleotides, the CDR3 is TGTGCCAGTAGCGGGAACAATGAGCAGTTCTTC. Translation: CASSGNNEQFF. Supplemented by reference TRBV30 and TRBJ2-1, the full variable domain reads SQTIHQWPATLVQPVGSPLSLECTVEGTSNPNLYWYRQAAGRGLQLLFYSVGIGQISSEVPQNLSASRPQDRQFILSSKKLLLSDSGFYLCASSGNNEQFFGPGTRLTVL.